Following are 21 T cell receptor beta chains from one sample sequenced in a study of blood T cell repertoires in COVID-19. Sequencing was performed with immunoSEQ multiplex PCR; in TCRdb, only in-frame clones are kept and a portion is missing. The sample comprises 95,000 to 110,000 clones, approximately 89% of which are singletons, and about 15% rests with the top ten. The specimen sequenced was peripheral blood. All receptors come from a woman aged 80 or over in a cohort sampled during active COVID-19.

This clone was recorded a few times. The chain recombines TRBV6-5 with TRBJ2-2; 7 bases are a match to TRBD2. Looked up from germline, CDR1 is MNHEY and CDR2 is SVGAGI. CDR3 size: 15 residues. With V trimmed by 2 bases and J by 5 bases, 5 bases remained unmatched. As DNA, the CDR3 is TGTGCCAGCAGTTACGAGCGGGGTAAAACCGGGGAGCTGTTTTTT. Translating gives CASSYERGKTGELFF.

This chain uses TRBV21-1 with TRBJ2-7; the table's D call, TRBD1, has no DNA check behind it. TRBV21-1 is noted as a pseudogene. The CDR3 spans 12 residues. CDR3: CASSKHSYEQYF. The CDR3 DNA reads TGTGCCAGCAGCAAGCACAGCTACGAGCAGTACTTC.

The J gene is TRBJ1-1, the V gene TRBV28, with 9 bases aligning to TRBD1. Unmatched junction bases numbered 9, after V lost 5 bases and J lost 8 bases. This CDR3 is built from 14 residues. CDR1 is MDHEN and CDR2 is SYDVKM in the germline V gene. The CDR3 is CASSETGTGNEAFF. CDR3 bases: TGTGCCAGCAGTGAGACCGGGACAGGGAACGAAGCTTTCTTT.

The V gene is TRBV6-5, the J gene TRBJ2-5, with TRBD1 identical over 7 bases. The CDR3 loop spans 16 amino acids. The junction had 9 bases not matched to a gene; V was cut back by 0 bases and J by 5 bases. Germline CDR1 reads MNHEY; CDR2 reads SVGAGI. Here the CDR3 reads CASSYSQGSILETQYF. The CDR3 DNA sequence: TGTGCCAGCAGTTACTCACAGGGGTCTATTTTGGAGACCCAGTACTTC.

The rearrangement joins TRBV30 to TRBJ2-7; D possibly corresponds to TRBD2 (6 bases). The CDR3 spans 14 residues. Looked up from germline, CDR1 is GTSNPN and CDR2 is SVGIG (reference sequence). The V end lost 4 bases, the J end lost 1 base, and 14 bases lay between the germline ends. The CDR3 nucleotides are TGTGCCTGGAAATCGGAGGGGAGATCCTACGAGCAGTACTTC. It encodes CAWKSEGRSYEQYF.

This chain links TRBV20-1 with TRBJ2-5, with 10 bases that match TRBD2. From germline, CDR1 is DFQATT and CDR2 SNEGSKA (reference sequence). The CDR3 contains 17 residues. After removal of 3 bases from V and 7 bases from J, the junction contained 17 bases not matched to a gene. The CDR3 DNA follows: TGCAGTGCTAGTCAGGATCCCAGCGGGAGGGTCCGAAGGACCCAGTACTTC. This gives the protein CSASQDPSGRVRRTQYF.

The V and J genes are TRBV24-1 and TRBJ2-2, with 10 bases that match TRBD1. V lost 7 bases, J lost 7 bases, and 5 bases stayed unmatched. CDR1 is KGHDR and CDR2 is SFDVKD in the germline V gene. The CDR3 is 14 residues long. CDR3 in DNA: TGTGCCACCAGAGGGACAGGGGTAAACGGGGAGCTGTTTTTT. Protein product: CATRGTGVNGELFF.

V gene TRBV15 combines with J gene TRBJ1-4; possible D gene TRBD1, 5 bases. V was trimmed by 0 bases and J by 5 bases, leaving 16 bases between them. This CDR3 is built from 17 residues. Germline loops: CDR1 LNHNV, CDR2 YYDKDF (reference sequence). The CDR3 coding sequence is TGTGCCACCAGCAGAGAGCGGTCAGGGTCGCAGAATGAAAAACTGTTTTTT. Residues: CATSRERSGSQNEKLFF.

The chain links TRBV19 to TRBJ1-5; perhaps TRBD1 as D (5 bases). Germline V gene data show CDR1 as LNHDA and CDR2 as SQIVND (reference sequence). This CDR3 has 15 amino acids. Trimming left V 6 bases short and J 2 bases short, with 14 bases between. The CDR3, as DNA: TGTGCCAGTAGGGACACGCCCGGAGGCAATCAGCCCCAGCATTTT. It is translated as CASRDTPGGNQPQHF.

The J gene is TRBJ2-5, the V gene TRBV15; 11 nucleotides match TRBD2. Germline lookup yields CDR1 LNHNV and CDR2 YYDKDF (reference sequence). V lost 0 bases to trimming and J lost 5 bases; unmatched junction nucleotides: 8. CDR3 length equals 17 residues. The CDR3 is CATSRDRLAGGGETQYF. The CDR3 coding sequence is TGTGCCACCAGCAGAGATAGGCTAGCGGGAGGTGGGGAGACCCAGTACTTC. Looking up the rest from reference TRBV15 and TRBJ2-5 gives the full variable domain: DAMVIQNPRYQVTQFGKPVTLSCSQTLNHNVMYWYQQKSSQAPKLLFHYYDKDFNNEADTPDNFQSRRPNTSFCFLDIRSPGLGDTAMYLCATSRDRLAGGGETQYFGPGTRLLVL.

The rearrangement joins TRBV6-2 or TRBV6-3 to TRBJ2-7, with 8 bases identical to TRBD2. The germline V gene has CDR1 MNHEY and CDR2 SVGEGT. After removal of 4 bases from V and 6 bases from J, the junction contained 8 bases not matched to a gene. The CDR3 runs to 14 residues. In DNA form, the CDR3 reads TGTGCCAGCAGTTTCGACGGGACTAGACTCGAGCAGTACTTC. It codes for CASSFDGTRLEQYF.

The chain couples TRBV6-5 to TRBJ2-5, with 10 bases fitting TRBD2. This CDR3 comprises 15 residues. The junction had 4 bases not matched to a gene; V was cut back by 2 bases and J by 4 bases. CDR1 MNHEY and CDR2 SVGAGI come from the germline V gene. The CDR3 nucleotides read TGTGCCAGCAGTTACCAGCGGGGGGGCAGAGAGACCCAGTACTTC. It is translated as CASSYQRGGRETQYF.

The CDR3 DNA sequence: TGCGCCAGCAGCTTGGCTCCGAAGGGACAGGGGACCAATGAGCAGTTCTTC. It specifies CASSLAPKGQGTNEQFF. The V gene is TRBV5-1, the J gene TRBJ2-1; 10 bases line up with TRBD1. The germline V gene has CDR1 SGHRS and CDR2 YFSETQ. This CDR3 has 17 amino acids. With V trimmed by 0 bases and J by 6 bases, 9 bases remained unmatched.

The rearrangement uses TRBV3-1 (or the pseudogene TRBV3-2) and TRBJ2-7; D unresolved. CDR1 and CDR2 from the germline V gene are LGHDT and YNNKEL (reference sequence). V was clipped by 4 bases and J by 0 bases, with 7 bases between them. The CDR3 runs to 13 residues. Here the CDR3 reads CASSRFSSYEQYF. The CDR3 DNA follows: TGTGCCAGCAGCCGGTTTAGCTCCTACGAGCAGTACTTC.

The rearrangement joins TRBV24-1 to TRBJ1-5; a weak D match, TRBD1 (6 bases). The CDR3 is 13 amino acids. V lost 8 bases and J lost 1, with 8 bases in between. Germline-derived CDR1 and CDR2 are KGHDR and SFDVKD. The CDR3 loop reads CATNDRSNQPQHF. The CDR3 DNA sequence: TGTGCCACCAATGACAGGAGCAATCAGCCCCAGCATTTT.

The CDR3 nucleotides read TGTGCTAGTGGCATAACAGGGGCCAACTATGGCTACACCTTC. Translation: CASGITGANYGYTF. The chain combines TRBV12-5 with TRBJ1-2; TRBD1 matches 7 bases. Germline loops: CDR1 LGHNT, CDR2 FRNRAP. The V segment lost 6 bases and the J segment 2 bases; nucleotides outside the gene matches: 6. The CDR3 has 14 residues.

The chain is built from TRBV20-1 and TRBJ1-5, with D uncertain. This CDR3 contains 12 residues. Germline V CDR1 and CDR2: DFQATT, SNEGSKA (reference sequence). The V end was cut by 3 bases, the J end by 5 bases, with 8 bases between. The CDR3 here is CSASNSDQPQHF. In DNA, the CDR3 is TGCAGTGCTAGTAACAGTGATCAGCCCCAGCATTTT.

In this sample, this clone turned up once. The gene calls are TRBV4-2 and TRBJ1-2; the D gene is possibly TRBD1 (5 bases). Germline V gene sequence: CDR1 LGHNA, CDR2 YNFKEQ. The CDR3 consists of 16 residues. V was pared by 0 bases and J by 7 bases, with 18 bases between. DNA of the CDR3: TGTGCCAGCAGCCAAGATGCGGGAAGACAGTCAGCTGGCTACACCTTC. The encoded protein is CASSQDAGRQSAGYTF.

The J gene is TRBJ2-2, the V gene TRBV6-6; TRBD1 matches 8 bases. The CDR3 is 16 amino acids. V gave up 0 bases and J gave up 6 bases; unmatched junction bases: 6. CDR1 is MNHNY, CDR2 SVGAGI, per germline (reference sequence). The CDR3 DNA sequence: TGTGCCAGCAGTTACTCGTTTGGGACAGGTCCCGGGGAGCTGTTTTTT. As protein: CASSYSFGTGPGELFF.

This rearrangement joins TRBV19 to TRBJ1-6, with no clear D. The CDR3 runs 14 residues. With 4 bases removed from V and 10 bases from J, the gap between germline ends came to 14 bases. The germline CDR1 and CDR2 sequences are LNHDA and SQIVND (reference sequence). For the CDR3, the DNA is TGTGCCAGTAGTAAACGGGAGATGAACTCACCCCTCCACTTT. Residues: CASSKREMNSPLHF.

The CDR3, as DNA: TGTGCCAGAAAACTCCCGGGACAAAGTAATTCACCCCTCCACTTT. This translates into CARKLPGQSNSPLHF. The chain is built from TRBV5-8 and TRBJ1-6, with D perhaps TRBD1 (6 bases). The CDR3 covers 15 residues. Germline V gives CDR1 SGHTS, CDR2 YDEGEE. V was clipped by 8 bases and J by 6 bases, with 18 bases between them.